The T cell receptor (beta chain) described here comes from a study of chemoradiotherapy in HPV16-positive cancers (dated 2022 in TCRdb). Regarding the complete study: Functional T-cell assays on cells from two HPV16-positive patients defined candidate HPV-specific T-cell clones and common TCR motifs. The study asked whether T-cell immunity against the HPV oncoproteins E6 and E7 changes during chemoradiotherapy and whether it affects survival. TCR repertoires from some 89 patients with HPV-related cancers were then used to track the candidate HPV-specific TCRs and motifs. General study outcomes and caveats: Only two HPV16-positive patients were used to derive the functional definition of HPV-specific T cells, and the survival association was reported for HPV16-positive patients. In HPV16-positive patients, expansion of HPV-responsive T cells during chemoradiotherapy was associated with improved recurrence-free survival. Expansion of candidate HPV-specific clones and E7-related TCR motifs was observed in the tumor microenvironment during treatment, whereas no such expansion was observed for non-HPV-specific T cells.

Notes on this clone: The antigen this receptor binds is unknown. No base-level quality is on record; no much larger clone is a single base apart.

The library was obtained by the immunoSEQ multiplex PCR assay. TCRdb obtained this table from immuneACCESS and retained in-frame rearrangements with V and J assigned. These tables miss some clones; where compared with another copy, unresolved V genes account for less than half of the shortfall, and the remainder is unexplained. A total of about 24,000 clones appear in this sample, 94% of them only once. The top ten hold over 2.5% of the sample. CDR1 SGHKS and CDR2 YYEKEE were looked up in the germline V gene (reference sequence). V and J are truncated by 7 bases and 0 bases respectively, leaving an intervening sequence of 16 bases. The CDR3 contains 15 residues, cysteine and phenylalanine counted. Of all the DNA, just the CDR3 is kept, 45 bases in frame from base 1. Repertoires were sampled multiple times during chemoradiotherapy, which allowed clonal expansion in the tumor microenvironment to be followed.

Recombination joined TRBV5-5 with TRBJ1-1, with the identity of the D gene unclear. The receptor was isolated from a human donor with HPV-associated anogenital cancer. The sample here was taken from a patient who underwent chemoradiotherapy. The CDR3 reads CASHKMGTMNTEAFF. The sequenced DNA is TGTGCCAGCCATAAAATGGGAACGATGAACACTGAAGCTTTCTTT. Full variable domain (CDR3 extended with the reference TRBV5-5 and TRBJ1-1 proteins): DAGVTQSPTHLIKTRGQQVTLRCSPISGHKSVSWYQQVLGQGPQFIFQYYEKEERGRGNFPDRFSARQFPNYSSELNVNALLLGDSALYLCASHKMGTMNTEAFFGQGTRLTVV.